Sequencing of this T cell receptor beta chain was carried out in a study of cytomegalovirus exposure and HLA in healthy donors. Primers included in the PCR were 60 Vbeta and 13 Jbeta primers. TCRdb keeps only in-frame clones here, not all; method: immunoSEQ multiplex PCR. The table shows 55,000 to 70,000 clones, with over 70% occurring only once. Sequencing input: PBMCs. This TCR came from a woman between 40 and 50 years old in good health and CMV-seronegative.

The CDR3, as DNA: TGTGCCAGCAGCCTACAGGGGTCCTACGAGCAGTACTTC. The encoded protein is CASSLQGSYEQYF. The chain is built from TRBV14 and TRBJ2-7; 7 bases map to TRBD1. Germline CDR1 is SGHDN and CDR2 is FVKESK. Losses at the gene ends were 4 bases for V and 1 base for J; bases not matched to a gene: 1. The CDR3 covers 13 residues.